The 18 T cell receptor beta chains given below trace back to one sample, sequenced in a study of blood T cells in healthy people across ages. The authors ran a second PCR of 7 to 11 cycles using a sample-barcoded 5' primer and a J-beta primer mix. TCRdb recomputed calls from the 5' RACE reads with MiXCR, one row per CDR3 protein. The sample records about 780,000 distinct CDR3 sequences, around 50% being singletons. The sequenced sample was blood. These receptor sequences come from an older man in good health.

About this clonotype: A much larger clone sits a single nucleotide away, making a read error possible. The chain carries TRBV7-9 and TRBJ2-5; a weak D match, TRBD2 (6 bases). V shed 0 bases and J shed 4 bases, with 15 bases lying between them. This CDR3 has 16 residues. From germline, CDR1 is SEHNR and CDR2 FQNEAQ (reference sequence). CDR3 region: CASSLALAITVETQYF. For the CDR3, the DNA is TGTGCCAGCAGCTTAGCTCTAGCGATTACTGTAGAGACCCAGTACTTC.

This clonotype was counted once. This rearrangement joins TRBV20-1 to TRBJ2-5; possible D gene TRBD1, 6 bases. V lost 3 bases, J lost 11 bases, and 16 bases lay in between. CDR3 length equals 12 residues. Per the germline V gene, CDR1 is DFQATT and CDR2 is SNEGSKA (reference sequence). The CDR3 is CSASPGAWEQYF. The CDR3 DNA reads as TGCAGTGCTAGTCCAGGGGCATGGGAGCAGTACTTC.

The chain links TRBV12-3 or TRBV12-4 to TRBJ1-5; D remains unclear. The CDR3 runs 13 residues. Trimming took 5 bases from V and 4 from J, leaving 9 bases between them. The CDR3 DNA sequence: TGTGCCAGCAGTCACTATGGGAATCAGCCCCAGCATTTT. Protein: CASSHYGNQPQHF.

This chain joins TRBV3-1 and TRBJ2-7; D gene unclear. CDR1 is LGHDT and CDR2 is YNNKEL in the germline V gene (reference sequence). This CDR3 spans 11 amino acids. V lost 5 bases, J lost 4 bases, and 6 bases lay in between. The CDR3 DNA sequence: TGTGCCAGCAGCTCGATGTACGAGCAGTACTTC. It codes for CASSSMYEQYF.

This chain links TRBV20-1 with TRBJ2-1, with 7 bases lining up with TRBD1. Losses at the gene ends were 0 bases for V and 4 bases for J; bases not matched to a gene: 9. The germline gives CDR1 DFQATT, CDR2 SNEGSKA (reference sequence). The CDR3 spans 16 residues. The CDR3 region is CSARDLQGVGYNEQFF. In nucleotides, the CDR3 is TGCAGTGCTAGAGATTTGCAGGGGGTAGGTTACAATGAGCAGTTCTTC.

V gene TRBV3-1 combines with J gene TRBJ2-1, with D unresolved. Germline V CDR1 and CDR2: LGHDT, YNNKEL (reference sequence). Trimming cost V 0 bases and J 2 bases, with 11 bases left between them. This CDR3 spans 16 amino acids. The CDR3 reads CASSQDPAPAYNEQFF. The CDR3 DNA is TGTGCCAGCAGCCAAGATCCGGCACCCGCCTACAATGAGCAGTTCTTC.

This clonotype was seen ten or more times. This chain links TRBV29-1 with TRBJ2-1; unclear D gene. The V gene's germline CDR1 is SQVTM and CDR2 ANQGSEA. This CDR3 contains 11 residues. CDR3 DNA: TGCAGGGGCACTTACTACAATGAGCAGTTCTTC. Translating gives CRGTYYNEQFF.

A few counts support this clonotype. This chain connects TRBV12-3 or TRBV12-4 to TRBJ1-5; unclear D gene. The CDR3 runs to 15 residues. V was trimmed by 5 bases and J by 0 bases, leaving 11 bases between them. The CDR3 sequence: CASSPGFYSNQPQHF. The CDR3 nucleotides read TGTGCCAGCAGTCCGGGGTTTTATAGCAATCAGCCCCAGCATTTT.

A few counts support this clonotype. This chain connects TRBV29-1 to TRBJ2-3, with D perhaps TRBD1 (6 bases). The CDR3 totals 15 residues. From germline, CDR1 is SQVTM and CDR2 ANQGSEA. V lost 0 bases to trimming and J lost 3 bases, with 13 bases between them. DNA for the CDR3: TGCAGCGTTGAAGATCGTGGCAGGGGAACAGATACGCAGTATTTT. Protein sequence: CSVEDRGRGTDTQYF.

The sample holds a few counts of this clonotype. The chain carries TRBV24-1 and TRBJ2-3, with TRBD2 identical over 8 bases. The trim removed 5 bases at V and 5 bases at J, leaving 2 bases unmatched. Germline V lookup: CDR1 KGHDR, CDR2 SFDVKD. The CDR3 spans 13 residues. The CDR3 sequence: CATSGLAGDTQYF. CDR3 nucleotide sequence: TGTGCCACCAGTGGCCTAGCGGGAGATACGCAGTATTTT.

This clonotype was observed a handful of times. The V and J genes are TRBV7-9 and TRBJ1-2; no definite D call. Trimming cost V 3 bases and J 3 bases, with 8 bases left between them. Germline assignment: CDR1 SEHNR and CDR2 FQNEAQ (reference sequence). This CDR3 is 13 amino acids long. The CDR3 spells CASSFGQHYGYTF. DNA of the CDR3: TGTGCCAGCAGCTTCGGGCAGCACTATGGCTACACCTTC.

The rearrangement links TRBV7-9 to TRBJ1-4; 9 bases align to TRBD1. CDR1 is SEHNR and CDR2 is FQNEAQ in the germline V gene (reference sequence). This CDR3 comprises 14 residues. Trimming took 5 bases from V and 7 from J; bases not matched to a gene: 5. Here the CDR3 reads CASSERDRVEKLFF. As DNA, the CDR3 is TGTGCCAGCAGCGAGCGGGACAGGGTTGAAAAACTGTTTTTT.

The chain combines TRBV12-3 or TRBV12-4 with TRBJ2-7; 11 nucleotides align to TRBD2. Trimming took 4 bases from V and 4 from J; bases not matched to a gene: 9. The CDR3 runs 16 residues. For the CDR3, the DNA is TGTGCCAGCAGTTCCGCCGGGACTAGCGGCTTTTACGAGCAGTACTTC. It is translated as CASSSAGTSGFYEQYF.

The chain recombines TRBV7-2 with TRBJ2-1; D gene ambiguous. The germline CDR1 and CDR2 sequences are SGHTA and FQGNSA. With 4 bases removed from V and 8 bases from J, the gap between germline ends came to 18 bases. The CDR3 extends over 15 amino acids. CDR3 protein: CASSSGSLGLDEQFF. CDR3 nucleotides: TGTGCCAGCAGCTCCGGCAGCTTGGGTCTCGATGAGCAGTTCTTC.

This clonotype has a handful of counts. The gene calls are TRBV27 and TRBJ2-7; D remains ambiguous. Germline CDR1 and CDR2: MNHEY and SMNVEV (reference sequence). The CDR3 has 15 residues. V lost 6 bases and J 0 bases, leaving 15 bases between the germline ends. CDR3 sequence (DNA): TGTGCCAGCAGCTCCCCAGGACGGAGCTCCTACGAGCAGTACTTC. It specifies CASSSPGRSSYEQYF.

A note on this clonotype: This could be a read error, since a much larger clone is one nucleotide away. The chain is built from TRBV12-3 or TRBV12-4 and TRBJ2-7; 9 positions agree with TRBD2. There are 14 residues in the CDR3. Germline trimming cut 6 bases from V and 7 bases from J; bases unmatched to any gene: 10. Written as DNA, the CDR3 is TGTGCCAGCAGACCCCGACTAGCGGACAATGAGCAGTACTTC. Amino acid sequence: CASRPRLADNEQYF.

The chain joins TRBV21-1 to TRBJ2-7. TRBV21-1 is reported as a pseudogene. The CDR3 length is 15 residues. The CDR3 DNA follows: TGTGCCAGCAGCAAAGACAAGCGGGAGTCCCACGAGCAGTACTTC. Encoded protein: CASSKDKRESHEQYF.

Turning to this clonotype: The germline gene is not matched at one end of the junction; a read error may be the cause. The chain recombines TRBV12-3 or TRBV12-4 with TRBJ1-6; D is perhaps TRBD1 (5 bases). The length of the CDR3 is 14 residues. The CDR3 region is CASRPGRNNSLLHF. As DNA, the CDR3 is TGTGCCAGCAGACCGGGACGGAATAATTCACTCCTCCACTTT.